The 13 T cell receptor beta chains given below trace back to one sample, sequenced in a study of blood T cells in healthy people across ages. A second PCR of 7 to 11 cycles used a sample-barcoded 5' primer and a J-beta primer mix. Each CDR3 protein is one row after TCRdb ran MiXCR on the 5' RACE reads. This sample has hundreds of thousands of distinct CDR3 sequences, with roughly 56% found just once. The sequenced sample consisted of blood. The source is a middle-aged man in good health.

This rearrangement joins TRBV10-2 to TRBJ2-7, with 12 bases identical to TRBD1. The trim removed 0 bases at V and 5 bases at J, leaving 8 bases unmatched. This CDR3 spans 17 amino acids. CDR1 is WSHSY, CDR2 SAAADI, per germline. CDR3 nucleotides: TGCGCCAGCAGTGAGTCGGCCGGGACAGGGGGCATCAACGAGCAGTACTTC. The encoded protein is CASSESAGTGGINEQYF.

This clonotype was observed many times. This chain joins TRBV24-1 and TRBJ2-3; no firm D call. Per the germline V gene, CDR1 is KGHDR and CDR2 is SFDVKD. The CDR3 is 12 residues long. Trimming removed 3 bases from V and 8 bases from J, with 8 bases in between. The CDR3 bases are TGTGCCACCAGTGATCCATTAGCTACGCAGTATTTT. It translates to CATSDPLATQYF.

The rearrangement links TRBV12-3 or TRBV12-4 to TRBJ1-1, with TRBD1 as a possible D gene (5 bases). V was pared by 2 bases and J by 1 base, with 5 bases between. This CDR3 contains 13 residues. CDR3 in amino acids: CASSLRGNTEAFF. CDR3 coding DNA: TGTGCCAGCAGTTTAAGGGGGAACACTGAAGCTTTCTTT.

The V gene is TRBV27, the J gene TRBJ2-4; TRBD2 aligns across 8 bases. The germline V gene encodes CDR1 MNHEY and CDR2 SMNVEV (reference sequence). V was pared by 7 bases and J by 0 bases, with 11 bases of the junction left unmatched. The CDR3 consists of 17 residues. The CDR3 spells CASNTAPSGGAKNIQYF. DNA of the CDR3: TGTGCCAGCAATACCGCGCCCAGCGGGGGAGCCAAAAACATTCAGTACTTC.

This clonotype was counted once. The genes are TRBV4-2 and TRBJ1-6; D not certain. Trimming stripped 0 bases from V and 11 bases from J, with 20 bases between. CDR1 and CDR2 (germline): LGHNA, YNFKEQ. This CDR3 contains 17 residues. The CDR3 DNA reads TGTGCCAGCAGCCAAGATATCAGGATGGGGTTAGGGACACCCCTCCACTTT. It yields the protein CASSQDIRMGLGTPLHF.

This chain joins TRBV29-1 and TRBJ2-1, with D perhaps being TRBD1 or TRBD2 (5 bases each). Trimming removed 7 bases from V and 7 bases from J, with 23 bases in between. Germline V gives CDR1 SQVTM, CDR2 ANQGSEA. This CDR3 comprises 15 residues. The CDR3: CSASQGVSRGNEQFF. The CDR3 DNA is TGCAGCGCCAGTCAGGGAGTCTCTCGGGGAAATGAGCAGTTCTTC.

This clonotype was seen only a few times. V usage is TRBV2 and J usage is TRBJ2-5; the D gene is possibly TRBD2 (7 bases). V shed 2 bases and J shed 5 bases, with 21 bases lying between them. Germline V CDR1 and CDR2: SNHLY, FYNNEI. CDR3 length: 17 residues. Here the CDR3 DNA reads TGTGCCAGCAGTGAAACTCGGGGGGCGGCGAGTCGGGAGACCCAGTACTTC. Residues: CASSETRGAASRETQYF.

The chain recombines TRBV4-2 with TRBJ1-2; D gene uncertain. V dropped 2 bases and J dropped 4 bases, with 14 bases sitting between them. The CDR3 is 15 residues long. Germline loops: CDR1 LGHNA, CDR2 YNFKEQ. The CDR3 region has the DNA TGTGCCAGCAGCCAACCGGGAGCTAGCGCCTATGGCTACACCTTC. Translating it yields CASSQPGASAYGYTF.

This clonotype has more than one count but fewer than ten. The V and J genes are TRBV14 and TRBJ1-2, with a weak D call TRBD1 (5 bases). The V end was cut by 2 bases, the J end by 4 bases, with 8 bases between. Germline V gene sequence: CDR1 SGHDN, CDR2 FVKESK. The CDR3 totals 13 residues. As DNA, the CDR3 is TGTGCCAGCAGCCAAAGGGGCAGCTATGGCTACACCTTC. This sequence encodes CASSQRGSYGYTF.

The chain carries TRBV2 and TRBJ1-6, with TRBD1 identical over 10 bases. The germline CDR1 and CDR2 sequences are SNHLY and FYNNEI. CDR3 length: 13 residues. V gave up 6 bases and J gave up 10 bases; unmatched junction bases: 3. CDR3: CASRTGGQSPLHF. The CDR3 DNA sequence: TGTGCCAGCAGGACAGGGGGCCAATCACCCCTCCACTTT.

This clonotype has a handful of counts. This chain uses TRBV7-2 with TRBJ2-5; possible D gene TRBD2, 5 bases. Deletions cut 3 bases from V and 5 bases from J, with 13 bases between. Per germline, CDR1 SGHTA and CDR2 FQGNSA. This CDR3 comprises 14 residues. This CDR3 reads CASSLTRAQETQYF. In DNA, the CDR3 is TGTGCCAGCAGCTTGACGCGGGCCCAGGAGACCCAGTACTTC.

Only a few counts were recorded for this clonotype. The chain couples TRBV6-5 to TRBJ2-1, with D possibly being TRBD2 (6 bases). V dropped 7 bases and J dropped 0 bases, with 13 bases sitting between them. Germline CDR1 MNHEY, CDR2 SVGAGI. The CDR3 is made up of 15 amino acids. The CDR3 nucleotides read TGTGCCAGCACCTTAAGCGGGCACTCCTACAATGAGCAGTTCTTC. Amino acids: CASTLSGHSYNEQFF.

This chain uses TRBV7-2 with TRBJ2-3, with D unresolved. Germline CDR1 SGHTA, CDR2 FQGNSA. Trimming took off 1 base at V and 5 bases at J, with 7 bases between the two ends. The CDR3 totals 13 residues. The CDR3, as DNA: TGTGCCAGCAGCTTAGATTTAGGAGATACGCAGTATTTT. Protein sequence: CASSLDLGDTQYF. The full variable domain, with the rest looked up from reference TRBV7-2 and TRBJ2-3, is GAGVSQSPSNKVTEKGKDVELRCDPISGHTALYWYRQSLGQGLEFLIYFQGNSAPDKSGLPSDRFSAERTGGSVSTLTIQRTQQEDSAVYLCASSLDLGDTQYFGPGTRLTVL.